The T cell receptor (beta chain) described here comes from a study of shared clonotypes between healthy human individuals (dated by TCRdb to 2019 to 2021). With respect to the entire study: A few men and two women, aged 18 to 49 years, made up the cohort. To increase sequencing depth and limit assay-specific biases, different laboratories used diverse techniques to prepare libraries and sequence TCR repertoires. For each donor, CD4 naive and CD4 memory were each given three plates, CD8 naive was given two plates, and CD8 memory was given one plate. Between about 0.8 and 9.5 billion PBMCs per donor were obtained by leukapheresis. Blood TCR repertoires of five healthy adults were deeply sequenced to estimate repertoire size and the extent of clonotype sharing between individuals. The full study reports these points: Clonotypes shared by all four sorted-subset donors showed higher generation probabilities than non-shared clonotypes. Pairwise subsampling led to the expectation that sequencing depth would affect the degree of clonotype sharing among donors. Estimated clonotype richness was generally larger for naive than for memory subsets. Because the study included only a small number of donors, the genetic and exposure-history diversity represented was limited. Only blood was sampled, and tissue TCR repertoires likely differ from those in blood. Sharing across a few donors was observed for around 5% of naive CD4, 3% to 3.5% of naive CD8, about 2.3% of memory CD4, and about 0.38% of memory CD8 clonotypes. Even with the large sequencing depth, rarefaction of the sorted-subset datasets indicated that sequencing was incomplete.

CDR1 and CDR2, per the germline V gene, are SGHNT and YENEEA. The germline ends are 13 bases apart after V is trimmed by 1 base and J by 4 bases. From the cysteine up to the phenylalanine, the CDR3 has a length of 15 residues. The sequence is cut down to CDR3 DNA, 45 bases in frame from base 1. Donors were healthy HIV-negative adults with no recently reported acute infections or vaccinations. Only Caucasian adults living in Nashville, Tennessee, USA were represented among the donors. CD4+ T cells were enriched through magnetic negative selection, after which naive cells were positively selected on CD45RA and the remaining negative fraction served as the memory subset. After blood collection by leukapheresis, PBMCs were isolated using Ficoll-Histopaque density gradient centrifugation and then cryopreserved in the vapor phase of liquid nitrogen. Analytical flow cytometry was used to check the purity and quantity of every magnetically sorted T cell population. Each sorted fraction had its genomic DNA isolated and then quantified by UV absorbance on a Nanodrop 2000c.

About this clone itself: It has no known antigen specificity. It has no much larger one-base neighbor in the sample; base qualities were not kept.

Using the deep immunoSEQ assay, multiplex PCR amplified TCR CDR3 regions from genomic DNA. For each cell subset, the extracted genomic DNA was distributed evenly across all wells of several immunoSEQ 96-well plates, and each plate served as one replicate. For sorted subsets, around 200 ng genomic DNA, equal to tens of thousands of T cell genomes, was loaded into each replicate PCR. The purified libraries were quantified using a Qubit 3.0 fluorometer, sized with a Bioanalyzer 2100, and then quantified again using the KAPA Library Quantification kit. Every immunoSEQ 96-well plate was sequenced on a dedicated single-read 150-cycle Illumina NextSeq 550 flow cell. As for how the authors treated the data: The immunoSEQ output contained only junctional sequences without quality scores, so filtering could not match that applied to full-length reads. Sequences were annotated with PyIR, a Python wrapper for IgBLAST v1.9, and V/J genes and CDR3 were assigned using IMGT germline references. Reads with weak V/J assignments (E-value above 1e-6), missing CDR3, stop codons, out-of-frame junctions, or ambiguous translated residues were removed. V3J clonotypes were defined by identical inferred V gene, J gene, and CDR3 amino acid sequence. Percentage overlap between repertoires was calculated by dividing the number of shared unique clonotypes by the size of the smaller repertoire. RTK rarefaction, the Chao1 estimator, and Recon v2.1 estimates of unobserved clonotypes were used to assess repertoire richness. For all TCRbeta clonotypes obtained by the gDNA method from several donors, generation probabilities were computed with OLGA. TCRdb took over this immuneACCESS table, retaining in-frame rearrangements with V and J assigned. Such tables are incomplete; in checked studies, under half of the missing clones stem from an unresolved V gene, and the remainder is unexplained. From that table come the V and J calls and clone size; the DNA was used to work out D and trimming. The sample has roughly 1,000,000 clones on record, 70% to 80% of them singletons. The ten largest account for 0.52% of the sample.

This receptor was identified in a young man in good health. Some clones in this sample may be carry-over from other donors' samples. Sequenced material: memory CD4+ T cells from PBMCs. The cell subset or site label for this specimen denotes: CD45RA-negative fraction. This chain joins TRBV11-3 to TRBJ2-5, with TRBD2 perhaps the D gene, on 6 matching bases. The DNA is TGTGCCAGCAGCTTAGGGGACGGGGGTCGAGAGACCCAGTACTTC. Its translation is CASSLGDGGRETQYF.